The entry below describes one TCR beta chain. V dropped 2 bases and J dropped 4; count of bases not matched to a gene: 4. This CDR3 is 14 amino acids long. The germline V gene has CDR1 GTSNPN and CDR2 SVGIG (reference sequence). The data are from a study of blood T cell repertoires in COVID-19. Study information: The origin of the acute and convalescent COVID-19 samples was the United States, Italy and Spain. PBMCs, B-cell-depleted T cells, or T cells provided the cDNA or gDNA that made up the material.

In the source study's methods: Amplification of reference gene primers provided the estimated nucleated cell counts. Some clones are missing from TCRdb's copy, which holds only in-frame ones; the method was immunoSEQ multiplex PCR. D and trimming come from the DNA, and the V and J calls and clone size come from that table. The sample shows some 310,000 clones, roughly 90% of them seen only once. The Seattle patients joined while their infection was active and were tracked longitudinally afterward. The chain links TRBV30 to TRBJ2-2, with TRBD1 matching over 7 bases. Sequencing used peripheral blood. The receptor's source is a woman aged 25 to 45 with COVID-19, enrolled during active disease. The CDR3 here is CAWSRTGATGELFF. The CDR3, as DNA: TGTGCCTGGAGTCGCACAGGGGCCACCGGGGAGCTGTTTTTT.